This T cell receptor (beta chain) was sequenced in a study of blood T cell repertoires in COVID-19 (TCRdb year 2020). Regarding the complete study: The collaborator samples originated in the United States, Italy and Spain and spanned the acute and convalescent phases of COVID-19. Where available, HLA class I and class II types were obtained from metadata supplied by the sample provider rather than from assay-based typing. The repertoires were released in a freely available public database meant as a resource for research on the immune response to SARS-CoV-2. The samples were drawn from two sources: the first 160 participants of the ongoing ImmuneRACE study, and 950 to 1,500 subjects contributed by 6 global collaborators. The prospective study material was composed of cDNA or gDNA derived from T cells, B-cell-depleted T cells, or PBMCs. Subjects who had been exposed to COVID-19, were actively infected with it, or had recovered from it provided the deeply sampled blood TCRbeta repertoires that made up the dataset. Nearly every sample came with metadata listing a de-identified subject ID, COVID-19 status, age in years and sex.

Broad study findings and their caveats: The amount of clinical and demographic metadata varied by source and participant and was provided uncurated.

The immunoSEQ Assay, a bias-controlled multiplex PCR, was used to amplify TCRbeta CDR3 regions from genomic DNA. For the original study's pipeline: The number of nucleated cells in each sample was estimated by amplification of reference gene primers within the assay. To quantify the absolute abundance of each unique TCRbeta CDR3 rearrangement, sequence reads were collapsed and filtered. For each sample, productive Simpson clonality was calculated as the square root of Simpson's diversity index across productive rearrangements. Drawn from immuneACCESS, this table holds only the in-frame rearrangements with V and J called that TCRdb kept. Clones are partly lost; checked studies trace under half to an unresolved V gene and leave the rest unexplained. The V and J calls and clone size come from that table; D and trimming were worked out from the DNA. Recorded for this sample are about 280,000 clones; roughly 90% of them occurred a single time. The ten largest clones capture approximately 4.2% of the sample.

Whole blood was collected in K2EDTA tubes by collaborating institutions according to the institutions' own protocols. For TCRbeta analysis, collaborator samples were shipped as frozen whole blood, as isolated PBMCs, or as DNA extracted from either sample type. About this clone itself: This receptor's antigen is unknown. No quality values exist for individual bases; no much larger clone is one base distant. Other DNA sequences in this sample translate to the same CDR3.

The junction shows trimming of 0 bases on V and 4 bases on J, and the gene matches do not reach 5 bases of it. Taken from cysteine to phenylalanine, the CDR3 has 16 residues. Just CDR3 DNA is preserved here, 48 bases in frame from base 1. In the germline V gene, CDR1 corresponds to SGHRS and CDR2 to YFSETQ. This receptor was taken from a man aged 40-55 years with acute or convalescent COVID-19. Sequencing was done on a sample of peripheral blood. The V and J segments used are TRBV5-1 and TRBJ2-3; 10 bases in the junction line up with TRBD1. The bases read TGCGCCAGCAGCTTGGCCAGGGACAGGGGATCAGATACGCAGTATTTT. This translates into CASSLARDRGSDTQYF. The CDR3 plus the reference TRBV5-1 and TRBJ2-3 genes for the other parts give the full variable domain: KAGVTQTPRYLIKTRGQQVTLSCSPISGHRSVSWYQQTPGQGLQFLFEYFSETQRNKGNFPGRFSGRQFSNSRSEMNVSTLELGDSALYLCASSLARDRGSDTQYFGPGTRLTVL.